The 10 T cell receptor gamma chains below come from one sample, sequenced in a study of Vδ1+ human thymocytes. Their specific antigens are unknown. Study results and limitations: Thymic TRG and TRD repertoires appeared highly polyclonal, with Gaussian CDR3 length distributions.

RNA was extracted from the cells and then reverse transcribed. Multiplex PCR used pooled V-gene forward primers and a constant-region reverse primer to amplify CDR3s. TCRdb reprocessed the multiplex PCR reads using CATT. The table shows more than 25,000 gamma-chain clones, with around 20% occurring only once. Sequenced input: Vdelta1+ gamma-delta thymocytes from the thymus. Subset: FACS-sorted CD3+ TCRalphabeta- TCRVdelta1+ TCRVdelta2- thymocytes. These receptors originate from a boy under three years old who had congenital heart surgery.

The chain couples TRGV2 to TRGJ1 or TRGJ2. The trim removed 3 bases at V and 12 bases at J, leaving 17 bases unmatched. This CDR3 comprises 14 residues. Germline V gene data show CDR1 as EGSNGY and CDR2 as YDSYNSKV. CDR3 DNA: TGTGCCACCTGGGACAGGCGAAAGGAAGAGAGGAAACTCTTT. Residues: CATWDRRKEERKLF.

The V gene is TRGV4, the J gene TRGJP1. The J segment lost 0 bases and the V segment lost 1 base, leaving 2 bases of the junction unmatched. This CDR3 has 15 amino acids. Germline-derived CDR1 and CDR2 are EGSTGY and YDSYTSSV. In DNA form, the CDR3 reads TGTGCCACCTGGGATGGTCATACCACTGGTTGGTTCAAGATATTT. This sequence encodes CATWDGHTTGWFKIF.

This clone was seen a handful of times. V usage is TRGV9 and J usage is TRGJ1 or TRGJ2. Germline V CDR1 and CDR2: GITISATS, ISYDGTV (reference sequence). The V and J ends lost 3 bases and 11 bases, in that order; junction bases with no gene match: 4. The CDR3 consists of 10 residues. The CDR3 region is CALWESEKLF. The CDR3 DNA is TGTGCCTTGTGGGAGTCTGAGAAACTCTTT.

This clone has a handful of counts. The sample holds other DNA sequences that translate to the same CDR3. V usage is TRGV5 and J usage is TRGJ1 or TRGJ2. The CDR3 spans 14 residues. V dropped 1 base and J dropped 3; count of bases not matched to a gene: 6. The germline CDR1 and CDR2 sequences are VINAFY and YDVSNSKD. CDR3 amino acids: CATWDRPLYYKKLF. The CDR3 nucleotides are TGTGCCACCTGGGACAGACCTCTTTATTATAAGAAACTCTTT.

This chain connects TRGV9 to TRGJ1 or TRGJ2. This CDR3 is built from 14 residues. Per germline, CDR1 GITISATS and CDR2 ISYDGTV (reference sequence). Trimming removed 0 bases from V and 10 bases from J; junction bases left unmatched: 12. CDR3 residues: CALWEVPTEGKKLF. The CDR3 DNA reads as TGTGCCTTGTGGGAGGTGCCCACCGAGGGGAAGAAACTCTTT.

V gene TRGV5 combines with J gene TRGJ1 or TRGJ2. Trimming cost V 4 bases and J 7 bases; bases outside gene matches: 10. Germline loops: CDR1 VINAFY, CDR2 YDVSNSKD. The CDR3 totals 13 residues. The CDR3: CATWESREYKKLF. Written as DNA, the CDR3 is TGTGCCACCTGGGAATCGAGGGAATATAAGAAACTCTTT.

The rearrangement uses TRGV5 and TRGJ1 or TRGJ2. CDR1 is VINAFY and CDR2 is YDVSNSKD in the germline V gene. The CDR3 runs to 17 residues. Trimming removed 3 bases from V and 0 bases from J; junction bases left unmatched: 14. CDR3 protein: CATWDSTPTPNYYKKLF. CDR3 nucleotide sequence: TGTGCCACCTGGGACTCGACGCCTACCCCGAATTATTATAAGAAACTCTTT.

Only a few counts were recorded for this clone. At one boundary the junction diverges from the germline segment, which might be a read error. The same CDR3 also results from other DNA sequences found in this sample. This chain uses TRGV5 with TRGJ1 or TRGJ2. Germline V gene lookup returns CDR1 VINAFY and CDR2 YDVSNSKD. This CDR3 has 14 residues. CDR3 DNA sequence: TGTGCCACTTGGGACAGCCTGAATTATTATAAGAAACTCTTT. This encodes CATWDSLNYYKKLF.

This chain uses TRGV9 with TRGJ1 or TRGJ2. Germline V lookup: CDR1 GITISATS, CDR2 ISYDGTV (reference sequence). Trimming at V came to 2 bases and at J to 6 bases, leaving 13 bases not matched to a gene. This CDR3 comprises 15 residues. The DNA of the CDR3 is TGTGCCTTGTGGGAGGCCTGCGGGCGTCGTTATAAGAAACTCTTT. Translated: CALWEACGRRYKKLF.

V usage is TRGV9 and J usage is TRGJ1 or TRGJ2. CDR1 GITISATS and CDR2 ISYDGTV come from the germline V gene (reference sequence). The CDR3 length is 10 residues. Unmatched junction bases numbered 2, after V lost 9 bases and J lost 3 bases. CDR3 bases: TGTGCCTTGGGTTATTATAAGAAACTCTTT. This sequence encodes CALGYYKKLF.